The rows below give T cell receptor beta chains drawn from one sample of a study of spatial heterogeneity in lung cancer. MiXCR, applied by TCRdb to the 5' RACE reads, yields one record per CDR3 protein. The profile covers about 120,000 distinct CDR3 sequences, with more than 10% appearing a single time and around a sixth taken by the ten largest. Sequencing was performed on PBMCs, taken at follow-up. These TCRs come from a male donor with early-stage non-small cell lung cancer. Both conserved end residues are part of each CDR3. Each record gives: clone size, D gene, V gene, J gene, CDR3 DNA, CDR3 protein. A D gene is named only where the DNA matches it firmly. Where a row states a size, it is once, few, many or the class of an expanded clone; other rows omit it.

size: few
D: TRBD1
V: TRBV7-2
J: TRBJ1-2
DNA: TGTGCCAGCAGTCTTTCACACCGGGACAGGGGTTATGGCTACACCTTC
CDR3: CASSLSHRDRGYGYTF

size: many
D: -
V: TRBV10-3
J: TRBJ2-6
DNA: TGTGCCATCAGCCCTCCGGACGGCTCTGGGGCCAACGTCCTGACTTTC
CDR3: CAISPPDGSGANVLTF

size: once
D: -
V: TRBV28
J: TRBJ2-4
DNA: TGTGCCAGCAGCAGACAAGGATGGGCCAAAAACATTCAGTACTTC
CDR3: CASSRQGWAKNIQYF

size: few
D: TRBD1
V: TRBV5-1
J: TRBJ2-3
DNA: TGCGCCAGCAGCATCCGGGACAGCTCAGATACGCAGTATTTT
CDR3: CASSIRDSSDTQYF

size: few
D: TRBD1
V: TRBV20-1
J: TRBJ2-1
DNA: TGCAGTGTGGGACAGGGGGCACCTAATGAGCAGTTCTTC
CDR3: CSVGQGAPNEQFF

size: -
D: -
V: TRBV19
J: TRBJ2-3
DNA: TGTGCCAGTAGTGGGGAGGCGGTTAAGAGGCACAAATCAGATACGCAGTATTTT
CDR3: CASSGEAVKRHKSDTQYF

size: -
D: TRBD1
V: TRBV7-2
J: TRBJ2-7
DNA: TGTGCCAGCAGCTTAGGAGGGACAGGGTGGCACTTC
CDR3: CASSLGGTGWHF

size: -
D: -
V: TRBV10-1
J: TRBJ1-3
DNA: TGCGCCAGCAGTGGCGGGGGTCTCGGAAACACCATATATTTT
CDR3: CASSGGGLGNTIYF

size: -
D: TRBD2
V: TRBV28
J: TRBJ2-1
DNA: TGTGCCAGCATTGGCCTTAGCGGGGACTCCTACAATGAGCAGTTCTTC
CDR3: CASIGLSGDSYNEQFF

size: few
D: TRBD1
V: TRBV5-1
J: TRBJ2-2
DNA: TGCGCCAGCAGCTCTCGGACAGGGGACACCGGGGAGCTGTTTTTT
CDR3: CASSSRTGDTGELFF

size: -
D: -
V: TRBV9
J: TRBJ1-4
DNA: TGTGCCAGCAGCTCCCCAGGAGTTTCGGAAAAACTGTTTTTT
CDR3: CASSSPGVSEKLFF

size: few
D: TRBD1
V: TRBV10-3
J: TRBJ2-3
DNA: TGTGCCATCAGTGCCCAGGGGACAGGGGGCCTGGATACGCAGTATTTT
CDR3: CAISAQGTGGLDTQYF

size: -
D: -
V: TRBV28
J: TRBJ2-7
DNA: TGTGCCAGCAGTTTACTAAAACAGGGTAGTTACGAGCAGTACTTC
CDR3: CASSLLKQGSYEQYF

size: many
D: -
V: TRBV14
J: TRBJ2-4
DNA: TGTGCCAGCAGCCAAGGGTCGACAGCCAAAAACATTCAGTACTTC
CDR3: CASSQGSTAKNIQYF

size: many
D: TRBD1
V: TRBV12-5
J: TRBJ2-5
DNA: TGTGCTAGTGCTCGCCGGACAGGGGGCGGTGAGACCCAGTACTTC
CDR3: CASARRTGGGETQYF

size: few
D: -
V: TRBV2
J: TRBJ1-4
DNA: TGTGCCAGCAGAGCACGGAGTAATGAAAAACTGTTTTTT
CDR3: CASRARSNEKLFF

size: few
D: TRBD1
V: TRBV2
J: TRBJ1-5
DNA: TGTGCCAGTGAAGGGACAGCTTATAGCAATCAGCCCCAGCATTTT
CDR3: CASEGTAYSNQPQHF

size: few
D: -
V: TRBV10-3
J: TRBJ2-3
DNA: TGTGCCATCAGTGAGTCGGGCGGACAGACAGATACGCAGTATTTT
CDR3: CAISESGGQTDTQYF

size: many
D: -
V: TRBV12-3/TRBV12-4
J: TRBJ1-3
DNA: TGTGCCAGCAGTTCGAGGTCACAAGGCTCTGGAAACACCATATATTTT
CDR3: CASSSRSQGSGNTIYF

size: few
D: TRBD1
V: TRBV28
J: TRBJ2-5
DNA: TGTGCCAGCAGTTCCCGGGACAGGGTCGCAGAGACCCAGTACTTC
CDR3: CASSSRDRVAETQYF

size: -
D: -
V: TRBV10-3
J: TRBJ2-5
DNA: TGTGCCAGCTCTGGGGGGCCCCAAGAGACCCAGTACTTC
CDR3: CASSGGPQETQYF

size: -
D: -
V: TRBV20-1
J: TRBJ1-1
DNA: TGCAGTGCTAGAGTTCCTTCATCGGGGAGGGGCACTGAAGCTTTCTTT
CDR3: CSARVPSSGRGTEAFF

size: few
D: TRBD1
V: TRBV2
J: TRBJ1-5
DNA: TGTGCCAGCAGCTCGGGAGACAGGGGGAATCAGCCCCAGCATTTT
CDR3: CASSSGDRGNQPQHF

size: -
D: -
V: TRBV20-1
J: TRBJ1-1
DNA: TGCAGTGCTAGACAGGCGAACACTGAAGCTTTCTTT
CDR3: CSARQANTEAFF

size: few
D: -
V: TRBV9
J: TRBJ1-6
DNA: TGTGCCAGCAAAGCAGGGGCAAGCAATTCACCCCTCCACTTT
CDR3: CASKAGASNSPLHF

size: many
D: -
V: TRBV3-1
J: TRBJ2-7
DNA: TGTGCCAGCAGCCAAGACGAGGGACGGCGACAGTACTTC
CDR3: CASSQDEGRRQYF

size: few
D: TRBD1
V: TRBV11-1
J: TRBJ1-1
DNA: TGTGCCAGCAGTCCAGGGGGGAGAGGAAGAAACACTGAAGCTTTCTTT
CDR3: CASSPGGRGRNTEAFF

size: many
D: -
V: TRBV27
J: TRBJ1-1
DNA: TGTGCCAGCAGCTCCTTAGGCACTGAAGCTTTCTTT
CDR3: CASSSLGTEAFF